Listed here are 26 T cell receptor beta chains from one sample, sequenced in a study of T cell repertoires in cytomegalovirus infection. One entry per CDR3 protein, called by TCRdb with MiXCR from the reads. The data show 500,000 or so distinct CDR3 sequences, about 17% seen once. Sequencing used CD8+ T cells from PBMCs. Receptors originate from a human donor in good health (CMV status not recorded). Some clones in this sample may be carry-over from other donors' samples.

At least ten counts were recorded for this clonotype. This chain joins TRBV7-2 and TRBJ2-3; D not resolved. The CDR3 has 13 residues. CDR1 is SGHTA and CDR2 is FQGNSA in the germline V gene. Trimming stripped 1 base from V and 6 bases from J, with 8 bases between. The DNA for the CDR3 is TGTGCCAGCAGCTTAGATTTGGGGGATACGCAGTATTTT. This encodes CASSLDLGDTQYF. The variable domain in full, completed from reference TRBV7-2 and TRBJ2-3, reads GAGVSQSPSNKVTEKGKDVELRCDPISGHTALYWYRQSLGQGLEFLIYFQGNSAPDKSGLPSDRFSAERTGGSVSTLTIQRTQQEDSAVYLCASSLDLGDTQYFGPGTRLTVL.

This clonotype was detected only a few times. The V and J genes are TRBV27 and TRBJ1-2; 7 bases fit TRBD1. The V and J ends lost 3 bases and 5 bases, in that order; junction bases with no gene match: 6. Germline values: CDR1 MNHEY, CDR2 SMNVEV (reference sequence). CDR3 size: 14 residues. The CDR3 loop is CASSFSGQIYGYTF. DNA of the CDR3: TGTGCCAGCAGTTTTTCGGGACAGATTTATGGCTACACCTTC.

The sample holds many counts of this clonotype. The chain links TRBV7-6 to TRBJ2-7, with 13 bases that match TRBD2. This CDR3 is built from 17 residues. The trim removed 3 bases at V and 1 base at J, leaving 6 bases unmatched. Germline CDR1 and CDR2: SGHVS and FNYEAQ. The CDR3 spells CASSFRTSGRFSYEQYF. CDR3 nucleotides: TGTGCCAGCAGCTTTAGGACTAGCGGGAGATTTTCCTACGAGCAGTACTTC.

This sequence joins TRBV5-5 and TRBJ2-3; TRBD1 is a possible D gene (5 bases). Per germline, CDR1 SGHKS and CDR2 YYEKEE (reference sequence). The length of the CDR3 is 15 residues. Deletions cut 4 bases from V and 3 bases from J, with 15 bases between. The CDR3 protein is CASSVQGATTDTQYF. The CDR3 DNA reads TGTGCCAGCAGCGTGCAAGGGGCTACGACAGATACGCAGTATTTT.

This clonotype was detected a few times. This chain's CDR3 is CASSGTGNWFGYTF. In nucleotides, the CDR3 is TGTGCCAGCAGTGGCACAGGGAATTGGTTTGGCTACACCTTC. The J gene is TRBJ1-2, the V gene TRBV2; tentatively, D is TRBD1 (6 bases). This CDR3 spans 14 amino acids. Per the germline V gene, CDR1 is SNHLY and CDR2 is FYNNEI. V was clipped by 4 bases and J by 7 bases, with 16 bases between them.

The sample holds a few counts of this clonotype. The chain is built from TRBV5-1 and TRBJ2-7, with D tentatively TRBD1 or TRBD2 (5 bases each). With 5 bases removed from V and 3 bases from J, the gap between germline ends came to 12 bases. Germline values: CDR1 SGHRS, CDR2 YFSETQ. CDR3 size: 13 residues. CDR3: CASRSRDLYEQYF. The CDR3 bases are TGCGCCAGCAGATCCCGGGACCTCTACGAGCAGTACTTC.

This clonotype was observed many times. The chain has TRBV2 and TRBJ2-3; TRBD1 matches 9 bases. V dropped 0 bases and J dropped 6; count of bases not matched to a gene: 7. The CDR3 length is 16 residues. Germline assignment: CDR1 SNHLY and CDR2 FYNNEI. The DNA of the CDR3 is TGTGCCAGCAGTGAAGCGCGGGGACAGGGCGGCGATACGCAGTATTTT. Residues: CASSEARGQGGDTQYF.

This clonotype showed up just a few times. The CDR3 DNA sequence: TGCGCCAGCAGCCAAGAAGAGGTCAGCAAAGAGCAGTTCTTC. Translating gives CASSQEEVSKEQFF. The chain joins TRBV4-1 to TRBJ2-1, with D uncertain. Trimming took off 0 bases at V and 10 bases at J, with 13 bases between the two ends. The length of the CDR3 is 14 residues. CDR1 and CDR2 from the germline V gene are MGHRA and YSYEKL.

The rearrangement uses TRBV24-1 and TRBJ1-5; D unresolved. The CDR3 sequence is 15 residues long. Trimming shortened V by 9 bases and J by 2 bases, and 16 bases separated the two germline ends. CDR1 is KGHDR, CDR2 SFDVKD, per germline. The CDR3 region is CATADPRVGNQPQHF. The DNA of the CDR3 is TGTGCCACCGCCGACCCTCGGGTCGGCAATCAGCCCCAGCATTTT.

With respect to this clonotype: This may arise from a read error, as a much more abundant clone is one base away. Here the CDR3 omits its conserved ending phenylalanine or tryptophan, so a read error is the likely source. J is TRBJ2-1 and V is TRBV4-2; TRBD2 agrees at 7 bases. The CDR3 is 15 residues long. V shed 8 bases and J 6 bases; nucleotides not matched to a gene: 13. Germline values: CDR1 LGHNA, CDR2 YNFKEQ. The CDR3, as DNA: TGTGCCAGCTCCCAACGGCTAGCGGTGGCCAATGAGCAGTTCTTA. Amino acid sequence: CASSQRLAVANEQFL.

This clonotype was counted only a few times. V and J are TRBV19 and TRBJ2-7; TRBD2 matches at 9 bases. CDR3 length equals 15 residues. V dropped 4 bases and J dropped 2; count of bases not matched to a gene: 6. From germline, CDR1 is LNHDA and CDR2 SQIVND (reference sequence). The CDR3 region is CASSTRTSDPYEQYF. Written as DNA, the CDR3 is TGTGCCAGTAGTACTCGGACTAGCGATCCCTACGAGCAGTACTTC.

The table lists this clonotype with a count of one. It may be a read error: a sequence one base away is much more abundant. The V call is TRBV12-3 or TRBV12-4, the J call TRBJ2-7; D unclear. The CDR3 covers 13 residues. The CDR3 loop reads CASSLVGIYEQHF. CDR3 DNA sequence: TGTGCCAGCAGTTTAGTGGGAATCTACGAGCAGCACTTC.

This clonotype was seen repeatedly, ten times or more. One junction end does not reproduce the germline sequence, and a read error may be involved. This chain connects TRBV7-7 to TRBJ2-2; D gene ambiguous. Germline assignment: CDR1 SSHAT and CDR2 FNYEAQ (reference sequence). The CDR3 is 15 residues long. The CDR3 DNA reads as TGTGCTAGCAGCTTAGACCCAACGAACACCGGGGAGCTGTTTTTT. It specifies CASSLDPTNTGELFF.

Here the CDR3 reads CASSVGSSGGETQYF. The CDR3 nucleotides read TGTGCCAGCAGCGTAGGATCTAGCGGGGGGGAGACCCAGTACTTC. This chain uses TRBV9 with TRBJ2-5; TRBD2 agrees at 11 bases. The V gene end was trimmed by 0 bases and the J gene end by 5 bases; junction bases not matched to a gene: 3. The CDR3 extends over 15 amino acids. Germline values: CDR1 SGDLS, CDR2 YYNGEE.

The rearrangement uses TRBV6-5 and TRBJ2-5, with 7 bases aligning to TRBD1. Germline loops: CDR1 MNHEY, CDR2 SVGAGI. There are 14 residues in the CDR3. The V and J ends lost 3 bases and 2 bases, in that order; junction bases with no gene match: 3. The CDR3 region is CASSYGGQQETQYF. CDR3 nucleotides: TGTGCCAGCAGTTATGGGGGACAGCAAGAGACCCAGTACTTC.

This chain uses TRBV20-1 with TRBJ2-1; perhaps TRBD2 as D (5 bases). Trimming removed 0 bases from V and 7 bases from J, with 7 bases in between. The CDR3 is made up of 12 amino acids. From germline, CDR1 is DFQATT and CDR2 SNEGSKA (reference sequence). The CDR3: CSARDEGNEQFF. DNA of the CDR3: TGCAGTGCTAGAGATGAGGGAAATGAGCAGTTCTTC.

The V call is TRBV9, the J call TRBJ2-6; D possibly corresponds to TRBD1 (5 bases). CDR3 size: 22 residues. The germline V and J ends were trimmed by 1 base and 0 bases, with 26 bases remaining between them. CDR1 and CDR2 from the germline V gene are SGDLS and YYNGEE. The CDR3 spells CASSVQGPSPLRHNSGANVLTF. The CDR3, as DNA: TGTGCCAGCAGCGTACAGGGCCCCTCACCACTCCGGCACAACTCTGGGGCCAACGTCCTGACTTTC.

This clonotype has at least ten counts. The chain is built from TRBV7-9 and TRBJ1-4, with 7 bases lining up with TRBD1. CDR1 SEHNR and CDR2 FQNEAQ come from the germline V gene (reference sequence). J was trimmed by 15 bases and V by 4 bases; bases with no gene match: 14. The CDR3 runs to 14 residues. The CDR3 is CASSSGGRSALVFF. The CDR3 region has the DNA TGTGCCAGCAGCTCAGGGGGGCGGTCAGCCCTGGTGTTTTTT. The full variable domain, with the rest looked up from reference TRBV7-9 and TRBJ1-4, is DTGVSQNPRHKITKRGQNVTFRCDPISEHNRLYWYRQTLGQGPEFLTYFQNEAQLEKSRLLSDRFSAERPKGSFSTLEIQRTEQGDSAMYLCASSSGGRSALVFFGSGTQLSVL.

This clonotype was observed a handful of times. The chain combines TRBV11-2 with TRBJ1-1; D gene uncertain. V shed 4 bases and J shed 0 bases, with 12 bases lying between them. This CDR3 contains 15 residues. Germline assignment: CDR1 SGHAT and CDR2 FQNNGV. For the CDR3, the DNA is TGTGCCAGCAGCTCCACCCTGGGGATGAACACTGAAGCTTTCTTT. Translated: CASSSTLGMNTEAFF. The full variable domain, completed using reference TRBV11-2 and TRBJ1-1, is EAGVAQSPRYKIIEKRQSVAFWCNPISGHATLYWYQQILGQGPKLLIQFQNNGVVDDSQLPKDRFSAERLKGVDSTLKIQPAKLEDSAVYLCASSSTLGMNTEAFFGQGTRLTVV.

J is TRBJ2-1 and V is TRBV27; D is uncertain. V was trimmed by 8 bases and J by 5 bases, leaving 16 bases between them. Germline CDR1 and CDR2: MNHEY and SMNVEV (reference sequence). CDR3 length equals 14 residues. CDR3 sequence (DNA): TGTGCCAGCGCCTCCGGAGCGTTCGACAATGAGCAGTTCTTC. It yields the protein CASASGAFDNEQFF.

This clonotype was observed at least ten times. The CDR3 coding sequence is TGTGCCAGCAGTTTACCCCCAGCGGGGGCCGTCTACAATGAGCAGTTCTTC. Its translation is CASSLPPAGAVYNEQFF. The V gene is TRBV12-3 or TRBV12-4, the J gene TRBJ2-1; 8 bases are shared with TRBD2. J gave up 3 bases and V 2 bases, and 9 bases lay outside the gene matches. The CDR3 runs 17 residues.

Only a few counts were recorded for this clonotype. The rearrangement links TRBV3-1 to TRBJ2-6; TRBD2 aligns across 7 bases. After removal of 0 bases from V and 4 bases from J, the junction contained 6 bases not matched to a gene. The CDR3 runs 17 residues. Germline CDR1 and CDR2: LGHDT and YNNKEL (reference sequence). The CDR3: CASSQDGEGYGANVLTF. The CDR3 DNA sequence: TGTGCCAGCAGCCAAGATGGGGAGGGGTACGGGGCCAACGTCCTGACTTTC.

This clonotype has a count of ten or more. The chain is built from TRBV6-1 and TRBJ2-7, with 8 bases identical to TRBD2. The ends lost 8 bases at V and 7 bases at J; junction bases unmatched: 16. This CDR3 is 15 amino acids long. Germline values: CDR1 MNHNS, CDR2 SASEGT. The CDR3 nucleotides are TGTGCCAGCTCGAACCCCCCCGGGAGGGCTGGGGAGCAGTACTTC. Its translation is CASSNPPGRAGEQYF.

This clonotype has just a few counts. The chain joins TRBV15 to TRBJ2-2; D ambiguous. This CDR3 has 13 residues. Trimming cost V 6 bases and J 6 bases, with 11 bases left between them. From germline, CDR1 is LNHNV and CDR2 YYDKDF (reference sequence). The DNA for the CDR3 is TGTGCCACCAGGACGTCAACGGCCGGGGAGCTGTTTTTT. It yields the protein CATRTSTAGELFF.

This rearrangement joins TRBV6-4 to TRBJ1-1, with TRBD1 matching 8 bases. Germline CDR1 reads MRHNA; CDR2 reads SNTAGT. The V segment lost 6 bases and the J segment 3 bases; nucleotides outside the gene matches: 9. The length of the CDR3 is 15 residues. Here the CDR3 DNA reads TGTGCCAGCAGAGAACAGGGGGTGGGTGACACTGAAGCTTTCTTT. It encodes CASREQGVGDTEAFF.

This clonotype was detected ten times or more. V usage is TRBV7-8 and J usage is TRBJ2-1; D gene unclear. The V end was cut by 3 bases, the J end by 7 bases, with 4 bases between. CDR3 length: 11 amino acids. Germline loops: CDR1 SGHVS, CDR2 FQNEAQ. CDR3 loop: CASSFKNEQFF. DNA of the CDR3: TGTGCCAGCAGCTTTAAGAATGAGCAGTTCTTC.